This TCR beta chain was recovered during a study of breast tumors, draining lymph nodes, adjacent tissues. The study, taken as a whole, reports: Luminal-like breast cancer showed significantly greater tumor-nontumor repertoire similarity than basal-like breast cancer did.

Axillary draining lymph nodes of breast cancer patients supplied the node samples. Each CDR3 protein is one row after TCRdb ran MiXCR on the multiplex PCR reads. The table shows 150,000 to 250,000 distinct CDR3 sequences, with roughly 31% occurring only once. In the case of this clonotype: The target antigen is unknown.

Germline CDR1 and CDR2: LNHDA and SQIVND (reference sequence). The V and J ends lost 3 bases and 2 bases respectively, with 13 bases between them. The CDR3 extends over 15 amino acids. This sequence originates from a female donor with breast cancer. Some clones in this sample may be carry-over from other donors' samples. This chain joins TRBV19 and TRBJ1-1; D not resolved. The source material was axillary lymph node tissue. In DNA form, the CDR3 reads TGTGCCAGTAGTATCGGGAGACTCCCCAACACTGAAGCTTTCTTT. This gives the protein CASSIGRLPNTEAFF.